This T cell receptor beta chain was observed in a study of blood T cell repertoires in COVID-19. On the study more broadly: PBMCs, B-cell-depleted T cells, or T cells were the source of the cDNA or gDNA that made up the material.

Per the study methods: It was from reference gene primer amplification that nucleated cell counts were estimated. Measured with immunoSEQ multiplex PCR; TCRdb has only the in-frame clones, and not every one. The DNA gave D and trimming, while V, J and clone size come from that table. Of about 140,000 clones in the sample, around 90% were seen once. The CDR3 has 15 residues. Germline V gives CDR1 SGHVS, CDR2 FNYEAQ. The V end lost 0 bases, the J end lost 2 bases, and 8 bases lay between the germline ends. This clonotype originated in a man between 65 and 85 years old with acute or convalescent COVID-19. The chain combines TRBV7-6 with TRBJ2-1, with D possibly matching TRBD2 (7 bases). Sequenced material: peripheral blood. This CDR3 reads CASSLAGGPYNEQFF. DNA of the CDR3: TGTGCCAGCAGCTTAGCGGGGGGGCCCTACAATGAGCAGTTCTTC.